A selection of T cell receptor beta chains follows, all from one sample in a study of regulatory T cells in long-lasting Graves disease. TCRdb analysed the multiplex PCR reads with MiXCR anew, one entry per CDR3 protein. The data hold over 300,000 distinct CDR3 sequences, with around 16% observed a single time. The specimen comprised peripheral blood mononuclear cells (PBMCs), sampled at new diagnosis, from a patient treated with antithyroid drugs. Every receptor here comes from a female donor with Graves disease. Both conserved end residues are trimmed from each CDR3.

j_call: TRBJ2-1; v_call: TRBV5-1; cdr3_aa: ASSLGSGDNEQF
j_call: TRBJ1-3; v_call: TRBV5-1; cdr3_aa: ASSSGLTGNTIY
j_call: TRBJ1-2; v_call: TRBV10-3; cdr3_aa: ATGQGSNYGYT
j_call: TRBJ2-7; v_call: TRBV20-1; cdr3_aa: SAGTGRSYEQY
j_call: TRBJ2-6; v_call: TRBV7-8; cdr3_aa: ASSSWESRANVLT
j_call: TRBJ2-1; v_call: TRBV7-3; cdr3_aa: ASSLDGGNYNEQF
j_call: TRBJ1-3; v_call: TRBV11-2; cdr3_aa: ASSSGGTRSGNTIY
j_call: -; v_call: TRBV29-1; cdr3_aa: SVVWGDLYEQY
j_call: TRBJ1-1; v_call: TRBV6-2/TRBV6-3; cdr3_aa: ASSREDEAF
j_call: TRBJ2-3; v_call: TRBV24-1; cdr3_aa: ATSGTRAVGDTQY
j_call: TRBJ2-1; v_call: TRBV6-2/TRBV6-3; cdr3_aa: ASSYGGSDEQF
j_call: TRBJ2-2; v_call: TRBV15; cdr3_aa: ATSLAGGWSGELF
j_call: TRBJ2-7; v_call: TRBV6-1; cdr3_aa: ASSFLSSSYEQY
j_call: TRBJ2-1; v_call: TRBV11-1; cdr3_aa: ASSWGRGGSYNEQF
j_call: TRBJ2-1; v_call: TRBV13; cdr3_aa: ASSLVLNEQF
j_call: TRBJ1-3; v_call: TRBV9; cdr3_aa: ASSEGFGNTIY
j_call: TRBJ1-1; v_call: TRBV3-1; cdr3_aa: ASSQLSGRWTEAF
j_call: TRBJ1-1; v_call: TRBV10-3; cdr3_aa: AISAQSMNTEAF
j_call: TRBJ1-2; v_call: TRBV2; cdr3_aa: ATQTGAYGYT
j_call: TRBJ2-2; v_call: TRBV27; cdr3_aa: ASSLRVEGWGNTGELF
j_call: TRBJ1-2; v_call: TRBV28; cdr3_aa: ASSSDRVSGYT
j_call: TRBJ2-3; v_call: TRBV2; cdr3_aa: ASSERGFTDTQY
j_call: TRBJ1-5; v_call: TRBV27; cdr3_aa: ASSAQGGGQPQH
j_call: TRBJ2-7; v_call: TRBV6-2/TRBV6-3; cdr3_aa: ASSYTTGQQY
j_call: TRBJ1-5; v_call: TRBV14; cdr3_aa: ASSQDSLGPQH
j_call: TRBJ1-5; v_call: TRBV10-1; cdr3_aa: ASSAGINQPQH
j_call: TRBJ2-5; v_call: TRBV12-3/TRBV12-4; cdr3_aa: ASSPEIGGYQETQY